This T cell receptor (beta chain) was identified during a study of cytomegalovirus exposure and HLA in healthy donors. Primers included in the PCR were 60 Vbeta and 13 Jbeta primers. Measured with immunoSEQ multiplex PCR; TCRdb has only the in-frame clones, and not every one. Counted here are 95,000 to 150,000 clones, approximately 74% occurring once; the ten biggest clones make up under 4.5%. This clone was observed a single time. The ends were cut back, 4 bases at V and 8 bases at J, with 11 bases in the middle. The CDR3 totals 11 residues. CDR1 is SQVTM, CDR2 ANQGSEA, per germline. Sample: PBMCs. This TCR derives from a man aged 40-49 years in good health and CMV-seropositive. The chain has TRBV29-1 and TRBJ1-1, with D unresolved. The CDR3 loop is CSVGSGTEAFF. CDR3 DNA: TGCAGCGTTGGGTCAGGTACGGAAGCTTTCTTT.